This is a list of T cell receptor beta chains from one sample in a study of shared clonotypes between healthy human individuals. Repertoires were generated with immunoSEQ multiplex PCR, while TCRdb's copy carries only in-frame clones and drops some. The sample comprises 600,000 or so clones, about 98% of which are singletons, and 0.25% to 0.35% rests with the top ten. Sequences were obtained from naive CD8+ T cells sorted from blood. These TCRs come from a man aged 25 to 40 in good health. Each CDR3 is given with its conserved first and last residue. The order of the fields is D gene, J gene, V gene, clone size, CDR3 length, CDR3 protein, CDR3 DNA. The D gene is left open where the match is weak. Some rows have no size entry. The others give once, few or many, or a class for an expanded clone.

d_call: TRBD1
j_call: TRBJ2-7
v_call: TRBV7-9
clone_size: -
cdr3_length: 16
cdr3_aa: CASSGVGTGNPYEQYF
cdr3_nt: TGTGCCAGCAGCGGTGTCGGGACAGGGAACCCCTACGAGCAGTACTTC

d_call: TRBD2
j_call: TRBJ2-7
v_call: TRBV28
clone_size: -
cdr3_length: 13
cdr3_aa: CASSGTTNYEQYF
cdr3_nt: TGTGCCAGCTCCGGGACTACCAACTACGAGCAGTACTTC

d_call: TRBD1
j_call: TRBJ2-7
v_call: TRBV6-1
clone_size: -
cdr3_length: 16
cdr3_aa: CASSEVLGTGIDEQYF
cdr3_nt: TGTGCCAGCAGTGAAGTTTTAGGGACAGGGATCGACGAGCAGTACTTC

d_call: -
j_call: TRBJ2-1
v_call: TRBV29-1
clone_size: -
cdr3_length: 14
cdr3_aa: CSVVGDVRRNEQFF
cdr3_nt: TGCAGCGTTGTAGGGGACGTGAGAAGGAATGAGCAGTTCTTC

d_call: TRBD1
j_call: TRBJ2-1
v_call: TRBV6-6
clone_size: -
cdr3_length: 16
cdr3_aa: CASSYRQGAPNNEQFF
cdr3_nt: TGTGCCAGCAGTTACCGTCAGGGGGCCCCCAACAATGAGCAGTTCTTC

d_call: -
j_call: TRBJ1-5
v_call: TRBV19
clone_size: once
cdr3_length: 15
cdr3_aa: CASDPAWYSNQPQHF
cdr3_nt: TGTGCCAGCGACCCGGCTTGGTATAGCAATCAGCCCCAGCATTTT

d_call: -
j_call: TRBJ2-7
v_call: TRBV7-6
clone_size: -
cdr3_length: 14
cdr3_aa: CASSDLTESYEQYF
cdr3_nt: TGTGCCAGCAGCGATTTGACAGAGTCCTACGAGCAGTACTTC

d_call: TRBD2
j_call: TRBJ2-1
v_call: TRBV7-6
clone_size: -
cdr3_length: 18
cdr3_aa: CASSARGTSESSYNEQFF
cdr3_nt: TGTGCCAGCAGCGCCAGGGGGACTAGCGAGAGCTCCTACAATGAGCAGTTCTTC

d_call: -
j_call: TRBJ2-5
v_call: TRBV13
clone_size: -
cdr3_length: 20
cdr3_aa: CASSLGLVSLFERDQETQYF
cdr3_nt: TGTGCCAGCAGCTTAGGCCTCGTTTCGTTGTTTGAGCGAGATCAAGAGACCCAGTACTTC

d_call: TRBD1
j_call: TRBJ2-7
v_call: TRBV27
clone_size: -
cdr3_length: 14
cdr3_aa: CASSWDRGDYEQYF
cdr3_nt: TGTGCCAGCAGCTGGGACAGAGGAGACTACGAGCAGTACTTC

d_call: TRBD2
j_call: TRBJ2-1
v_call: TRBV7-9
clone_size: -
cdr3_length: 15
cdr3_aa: CASSFLAGVYNEQFF
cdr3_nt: TGTGCCAGCAGTTTCCTAGCGGGAGTCTACAATGAGCAGTTCTTC

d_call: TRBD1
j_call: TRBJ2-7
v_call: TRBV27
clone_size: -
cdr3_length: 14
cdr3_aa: CASSPTGVTYEQYF
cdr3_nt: TGTGCCAGCAGTCCGACAGGGGTAACCTACGAGCAGTACTTC

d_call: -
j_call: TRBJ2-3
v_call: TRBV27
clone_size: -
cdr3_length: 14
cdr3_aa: CASSLLAVRDTQYF
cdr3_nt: TGTGCCAGCAGTTTACTGGCAGTTAGGGATACGCAGTATTTT

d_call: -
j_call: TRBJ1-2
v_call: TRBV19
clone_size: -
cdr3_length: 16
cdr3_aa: CASEDRPTRGVYGYTF
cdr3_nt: TGTGCCAGTGAGGACAGACCCACCCGGGGGGTCTATGGCTACACCTTC

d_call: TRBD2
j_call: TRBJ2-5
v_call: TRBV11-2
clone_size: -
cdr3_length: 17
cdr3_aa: CASSLDLAGRDTETQYF
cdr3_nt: TGTGCCAGCAGCTTAGATCTAGCGGGGAGGGATACGGAGACCCAGTACTTC

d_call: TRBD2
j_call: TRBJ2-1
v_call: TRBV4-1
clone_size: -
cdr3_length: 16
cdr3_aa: CASSQVGTSGQNEQFF
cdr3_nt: TGCGCCAGCAGCCAGGTTGGGACTAGCGGTCAGAATGAGCAGTTCTTC

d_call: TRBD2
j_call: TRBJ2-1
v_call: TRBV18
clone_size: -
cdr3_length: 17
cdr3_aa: CASSPGTSGTGLYEQFF
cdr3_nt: TGTGCCAGCTCACCAGGCACTAGCGGGACCGGTTTGTATGAGCAGTTCTTC

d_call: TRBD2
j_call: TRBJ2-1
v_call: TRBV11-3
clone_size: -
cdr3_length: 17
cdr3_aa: CASSSYSGRAARNEQFF
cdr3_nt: TGTGCCAGCAGCTCCTATAGCGGGAGGGCCGCACGGAATGAGCAGTTCTTC

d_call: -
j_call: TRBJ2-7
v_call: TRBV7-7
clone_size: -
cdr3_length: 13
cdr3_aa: CAVQSRDGYEQYF
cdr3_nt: TGTGCCGTCCAGTCAAGAGACGGTTACGAGCAGTACTTC

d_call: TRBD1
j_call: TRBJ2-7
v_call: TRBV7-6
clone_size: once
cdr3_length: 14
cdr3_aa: CASSNGQGPYEQYF
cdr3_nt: TGTGCCAGCAGCAACGGACAGGGCCCCTACGAGCAGTACTTC

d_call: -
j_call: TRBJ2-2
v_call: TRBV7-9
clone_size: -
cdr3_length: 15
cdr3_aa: CASSSQGSRAGELFF
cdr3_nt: TGTGCCAGCAGCTCTCAGGGGAGCCGGGCCGGGGAGCTGTTTTTT

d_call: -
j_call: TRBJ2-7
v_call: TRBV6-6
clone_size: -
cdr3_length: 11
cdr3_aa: CASSDNYEQYF
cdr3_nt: TGTGCCAGCAGTGACAACTACGAGCAGTACTTC

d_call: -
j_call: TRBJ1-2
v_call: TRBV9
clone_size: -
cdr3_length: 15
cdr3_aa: CASSVGTASSGGYTF
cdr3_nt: TGTGCCAGCAGCGTAGGGACAGCATCGTCGGGGGGCTACACCTTC

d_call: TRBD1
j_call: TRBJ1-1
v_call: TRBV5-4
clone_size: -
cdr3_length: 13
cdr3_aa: CASSPQGATEAFF
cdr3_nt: TGTGCCAGCAGTCCCCAGGGGGCCACTGAAGCTTTCTTT

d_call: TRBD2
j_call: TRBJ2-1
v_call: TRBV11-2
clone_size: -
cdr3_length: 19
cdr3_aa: CASSSGGTSGRAPYNEQFF
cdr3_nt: TGTGCCAGCAGCTCGGGGGGGACTAGCGGGAGGGCCCCCTACAATGAGCAGTTCTTC

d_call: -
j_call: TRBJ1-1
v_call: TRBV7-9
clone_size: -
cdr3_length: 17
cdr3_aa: CASSFHGRALGDTEAFF
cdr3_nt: TGTGCCAGCAGCTTTCACGGAAGGGCCCTTGGGGACACTGAAGCTTTCTTT

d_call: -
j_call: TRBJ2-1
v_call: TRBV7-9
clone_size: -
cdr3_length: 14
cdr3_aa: CASSLLLGVNEQFF
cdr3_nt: TGTGCCAGCAGCTTGCTCCTTGGGGTCAATGAGCAGTTCTTC